This T cell receptor beta chain was sequenced for a study of shared T cell receptors in the human thymus. The ends were cut back, 5 bases at V and 2 bases at J, with 13 bases in the middle. Germline CDR1 is MDHEN and CDR2 is SYDVKM. The CDR3 length is 14 residues. The method was immunoSEQ multiplex PCR; TCRdb's version includes in-frame clones alone and lacks a portion of them. The sample carries about 660,000 clones, 87% recorded once. The data also belong to a second study, concerning human thymus T cells. That publication notes: It was from resections taken during corrective heart surgery that the thymus tissue came. Thymic and blood repertoires seemed to show skewed V and J gene use. Related studies found that unrelated individuals share highly overlapping thymic repertoires.

Sequenced: thymocytes. The genes are TRBV28 and TRBJ2-7; D call uncertain. This receptor was obtained from a boy under two years old with a congenital heart defect. The CDR3 region has the DNA TGTGCCAGCAGTCAGAGACTTTTCCCCTACGAGCAGTACTTC. It translates to CASSQRLFPYEQYF.